What follows is one T cell receptor beta chain and its context. The antigen remains unidentified. This CDR3 region has 15 residues. Germline assignment: CDR1 LNHNV and CDR2 YYDKDF (reference sequence). Between the trimmed V and J ends, which lost 0 bases and 7 bases, there was a span of 10 bases. The record originates from a study of T-cell memory formation after mild COVID-19. Study-wide results and caveats: Cross-reactive memory apparently joined, as some responding clones appeared in pre-infection memory.

One entry per CDR3 protein, called by TCRdb with MiXCR from the 5' RACE reads. The sample holds some 48,000 distinct CDR3 sequences; 10% to 15% are singletons and the top ten take roughly a quarter. The sequencing input was PBMCs or a T cell subset sorted from them (not recorded which). The V call is TRBV15, the J call TRBJ1-6; D perhaps matches TRBD1 (5 bases). This TCR was recovered from a man between 18 and 35 years old who had mild COVID-19 (a few samples of this study predate the infection). Cell type and time point are not known. The CDR3 coding sequence is TGTGCCACCAGCAGAGAACAGGTGGGGAATTCACCCCTCCACTTT. Protein: CATSREQVGNSPLHF.